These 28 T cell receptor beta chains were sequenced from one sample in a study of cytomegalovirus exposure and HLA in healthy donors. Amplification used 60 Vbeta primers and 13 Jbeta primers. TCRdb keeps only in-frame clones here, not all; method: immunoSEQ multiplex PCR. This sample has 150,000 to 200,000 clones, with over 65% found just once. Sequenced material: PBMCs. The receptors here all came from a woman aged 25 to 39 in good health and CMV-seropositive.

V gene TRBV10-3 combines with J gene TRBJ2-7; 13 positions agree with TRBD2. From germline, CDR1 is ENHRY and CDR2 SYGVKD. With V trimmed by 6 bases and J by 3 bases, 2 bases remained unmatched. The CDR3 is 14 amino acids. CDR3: CAISGTSGNYEQYF. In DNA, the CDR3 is TGTGCCATCAGCGGGACTAGCGGGAACTACGAGCAGTACTTC.

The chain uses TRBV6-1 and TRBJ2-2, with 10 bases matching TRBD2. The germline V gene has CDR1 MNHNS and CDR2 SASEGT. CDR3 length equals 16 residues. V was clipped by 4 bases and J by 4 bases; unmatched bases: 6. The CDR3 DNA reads TGTGCCAGCAGTGCCAGGACTAGCGGACCCACCGGGGAGCTGTTTTTT. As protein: CASSARTSGPTGELFF.

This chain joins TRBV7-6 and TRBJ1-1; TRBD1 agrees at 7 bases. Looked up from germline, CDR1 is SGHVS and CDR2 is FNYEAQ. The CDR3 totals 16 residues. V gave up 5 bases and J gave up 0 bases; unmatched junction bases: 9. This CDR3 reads CASSPTGAPMNTEAFF. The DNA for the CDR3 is TGTGCCAGCAGCCCCACAGGGGCCCCAATGAACACTGAAGCTTTCTTT.

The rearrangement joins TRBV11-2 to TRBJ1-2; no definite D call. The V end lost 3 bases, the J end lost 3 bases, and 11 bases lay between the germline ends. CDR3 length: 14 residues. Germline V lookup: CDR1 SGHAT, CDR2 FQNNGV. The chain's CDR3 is CASSFSPEDYGYTF. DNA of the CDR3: TGTGCCAGCAGCTTCTCCCCAGAGGACTATGGCTACACCTTC.

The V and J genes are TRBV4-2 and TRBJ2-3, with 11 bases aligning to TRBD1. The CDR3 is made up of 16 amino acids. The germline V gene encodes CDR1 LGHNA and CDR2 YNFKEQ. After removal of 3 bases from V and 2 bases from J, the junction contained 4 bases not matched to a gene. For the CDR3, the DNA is TGTGCCAGCAGCCAGACGGGACAGGGGGACACAGATACGCAGTATTTT. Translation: CASSQTGQGDTDTQYF.

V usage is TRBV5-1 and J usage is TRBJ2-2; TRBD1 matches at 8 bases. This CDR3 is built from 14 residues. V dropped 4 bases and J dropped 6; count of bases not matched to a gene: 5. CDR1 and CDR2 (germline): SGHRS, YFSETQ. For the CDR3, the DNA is TGCGCCAGCAGCCCAAGACAGGGGCCCGGGGAGCTGTTTTTT. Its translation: CASSPRQGPGELFF.

Here the CDR3 reads CASRQGSSSGANVLTF. The CDR3 region has the DNA TGTGCCAGCCGACAGGGGAGTTCATCTGGGGCCAACGTCCTGACTTTC. The chain employs TRBV6-7 and TRBJ2-6; 8 nucleotides line up with TRBD1. TRBV6-7 is labeled an ORF, and its function is uncertain. The V gene end was trimmed by 8 bases and the J gene end by 1 base; junction bases not matched to a gene: 7. The CDR3 spans 16 residues.

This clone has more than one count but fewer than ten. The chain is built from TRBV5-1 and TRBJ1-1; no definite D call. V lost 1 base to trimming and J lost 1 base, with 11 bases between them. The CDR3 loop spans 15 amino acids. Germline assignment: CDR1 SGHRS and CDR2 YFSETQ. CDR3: CASSLIGTGNTEAFF. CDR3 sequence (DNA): TGCGCCAGCAGCTTGATCGGTACCGGGAACACTGAAGCTTTCTTT.

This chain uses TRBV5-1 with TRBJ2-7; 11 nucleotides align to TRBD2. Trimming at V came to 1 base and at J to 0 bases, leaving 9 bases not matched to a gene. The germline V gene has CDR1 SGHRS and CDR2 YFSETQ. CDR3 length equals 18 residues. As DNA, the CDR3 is TGCGCCAGCAGCTTGTCTAGCGGGAGGCCCCTTAGCTCCTACGAGCAGTACTTC. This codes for CASSLSSGRPLSSYEQYF. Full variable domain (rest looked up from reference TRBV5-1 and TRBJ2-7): KAGVTQTPRYLIKTRGQQVTLSCSPISGHRSVSWYQQTPGQGLQFLFEYFSETQRNKGNFPGRFSGRQFSNSRSEMNVSTLELGDSALYLCASSLSSGRPLSSYEQYFGPGTRLTVT.

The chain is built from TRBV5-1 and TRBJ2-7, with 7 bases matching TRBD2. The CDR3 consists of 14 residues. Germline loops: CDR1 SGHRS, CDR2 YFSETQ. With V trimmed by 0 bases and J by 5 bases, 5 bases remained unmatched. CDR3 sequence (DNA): TGCGCCAGCAGCTTGGCACTAGCGAACCACGAGCAGTACTTC. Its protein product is CASSLALANHEQYF.

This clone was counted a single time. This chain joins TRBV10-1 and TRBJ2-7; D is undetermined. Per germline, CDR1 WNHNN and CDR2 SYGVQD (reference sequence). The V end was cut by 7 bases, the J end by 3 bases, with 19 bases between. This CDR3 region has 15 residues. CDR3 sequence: CASIRVFQKIYEQYF. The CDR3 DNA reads TGCGCCAGCATTCGGGTCTTCCAAAAAATCTACGAGCAGTACTTC.

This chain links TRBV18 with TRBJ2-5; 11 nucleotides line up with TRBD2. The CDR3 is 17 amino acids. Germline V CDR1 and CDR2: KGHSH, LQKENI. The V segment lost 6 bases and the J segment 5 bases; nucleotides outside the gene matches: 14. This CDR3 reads CASSPIHTSGRRETQYF. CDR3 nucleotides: TGTGCCAGCTCCCCGATTCATACTAGCGGGAGACGGGAGACCCAGTACTTC. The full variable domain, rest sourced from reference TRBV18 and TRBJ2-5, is NAGVMQNPRHLVRRRGQEARLRCSPMKGHSHVYWYRQLPEEGLKFMVYLQKENIIDESGMPKERFSAEFPKEGPSILRIQQVVRGDSAAYFCASSPIHTSGRRETQYFGPGTRLLVL.

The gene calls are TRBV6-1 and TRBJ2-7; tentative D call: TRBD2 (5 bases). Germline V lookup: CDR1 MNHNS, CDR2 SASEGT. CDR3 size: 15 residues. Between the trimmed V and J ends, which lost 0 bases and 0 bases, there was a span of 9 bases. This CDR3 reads CASSEARRSSYEQYF. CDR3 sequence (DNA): TGTGCCAGCAGTGAAGCTAGGAGGAGCTCCTACGAGCAGTACTTC.

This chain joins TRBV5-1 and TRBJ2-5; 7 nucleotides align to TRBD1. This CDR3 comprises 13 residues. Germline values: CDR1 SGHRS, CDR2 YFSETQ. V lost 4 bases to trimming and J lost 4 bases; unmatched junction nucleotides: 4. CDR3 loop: CASSPGGRETQYF. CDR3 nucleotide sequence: TGCGCCAGCAGCCCAGGGGGTAGAGAGACCCAGTACTTC.

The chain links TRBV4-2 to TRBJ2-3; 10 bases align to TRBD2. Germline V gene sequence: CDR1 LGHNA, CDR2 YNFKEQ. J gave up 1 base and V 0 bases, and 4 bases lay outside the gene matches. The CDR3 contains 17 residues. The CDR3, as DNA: TGTGCCAGCAGCCAAGATTGGCTAGCGGGAGGCACAGATACGCAGTATTTT. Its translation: CASSQDWLAGGTDTQYF.

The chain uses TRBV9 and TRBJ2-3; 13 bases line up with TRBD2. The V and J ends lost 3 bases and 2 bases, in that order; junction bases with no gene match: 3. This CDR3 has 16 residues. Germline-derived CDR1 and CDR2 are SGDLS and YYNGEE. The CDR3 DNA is TGTGCCAGCAGCGGGGGACTAGCGGGGATCACAGATACGCAGTATTTT. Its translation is CASSGGLAGITDTQYF.

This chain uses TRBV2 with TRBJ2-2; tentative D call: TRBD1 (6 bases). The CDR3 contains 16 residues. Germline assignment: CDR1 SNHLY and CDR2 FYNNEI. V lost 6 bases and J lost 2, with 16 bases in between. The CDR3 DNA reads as TGTGCCAGCAGCCTAACAGGGTCAACTAACACCGGGGAGCTGTTTTTT. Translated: CASSLTGSTNTGELFF.

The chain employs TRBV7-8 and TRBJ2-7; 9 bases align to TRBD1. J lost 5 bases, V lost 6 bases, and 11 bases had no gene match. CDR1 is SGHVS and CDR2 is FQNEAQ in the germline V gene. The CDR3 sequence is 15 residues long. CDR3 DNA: TGTGCCAGCAGTGCTGGTGGGACAGGGAGCCACGAGCAGTACTTC. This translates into CASSAGGTGSHEQYF.

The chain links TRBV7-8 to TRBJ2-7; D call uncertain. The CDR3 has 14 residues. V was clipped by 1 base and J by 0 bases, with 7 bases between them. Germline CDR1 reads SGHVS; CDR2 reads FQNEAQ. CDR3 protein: CASSLVRSSYEQYF. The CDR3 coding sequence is TGTGCCAGCAGCTTAGTCCGGAGCTCCTACGAGCAGTACTTC.

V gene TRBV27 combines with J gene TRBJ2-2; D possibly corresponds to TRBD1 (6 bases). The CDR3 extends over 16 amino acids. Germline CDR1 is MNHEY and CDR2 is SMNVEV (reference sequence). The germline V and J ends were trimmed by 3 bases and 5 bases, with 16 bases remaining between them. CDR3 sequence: CASSFIFRTVTGELFF. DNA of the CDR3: TGTGCCAGCAGTTTTATATTCCGGACAGTGACCGGGGAGCTGTTTTTT.

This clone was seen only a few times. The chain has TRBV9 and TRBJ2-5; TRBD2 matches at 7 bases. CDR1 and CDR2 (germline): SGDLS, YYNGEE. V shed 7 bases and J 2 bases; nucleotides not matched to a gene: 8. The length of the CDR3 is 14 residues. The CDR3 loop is CASAEGTNQETQYF. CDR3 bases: TGTGCCAGCGCGGAAGGGACTAATCAAGAGACCCAGTACTTC.

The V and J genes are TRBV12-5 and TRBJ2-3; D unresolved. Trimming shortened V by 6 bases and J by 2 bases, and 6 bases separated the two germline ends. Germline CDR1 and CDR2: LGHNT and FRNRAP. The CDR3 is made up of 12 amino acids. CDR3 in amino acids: CASGPFTDTQYF. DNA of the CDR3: TGTGCTAGTGGCCCATTCACAGATACGCAGTATTTT.

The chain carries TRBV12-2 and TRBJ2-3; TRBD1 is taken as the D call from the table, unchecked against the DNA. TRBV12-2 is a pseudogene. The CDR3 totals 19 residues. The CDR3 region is CASRPSGQGAKVSTDTQYF. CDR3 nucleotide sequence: TGTGCAAGTCGCCCATCAGGACAGGGGGCGAAGGTGTCCACAGATACGCAGTATTTT.

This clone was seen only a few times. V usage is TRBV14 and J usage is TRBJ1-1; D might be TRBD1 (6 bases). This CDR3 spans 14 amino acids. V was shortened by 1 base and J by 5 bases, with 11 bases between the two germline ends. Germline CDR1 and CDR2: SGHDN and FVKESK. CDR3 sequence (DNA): TGTGCCAGCAGCCAAGTCAGGGGAAGGACTGAAGCTTTCTTT. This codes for CASSQVRGRTEAFF.

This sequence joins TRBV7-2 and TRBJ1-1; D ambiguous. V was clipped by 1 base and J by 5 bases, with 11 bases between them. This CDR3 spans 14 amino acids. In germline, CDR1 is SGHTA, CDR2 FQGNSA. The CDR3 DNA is TGTGCCAGCAGCTTAGAATCAGCGGTAACTGAAGCTTTCTTT. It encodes CASSLESAVTEAFF.

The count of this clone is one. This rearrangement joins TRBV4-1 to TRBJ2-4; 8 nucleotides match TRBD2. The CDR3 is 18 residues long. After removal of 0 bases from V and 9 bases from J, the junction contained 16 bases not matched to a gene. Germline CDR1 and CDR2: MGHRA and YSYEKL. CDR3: CASSQDPEDLAGPAIQYF. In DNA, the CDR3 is TGCGCCAGCAGCCAAGATCCGGAGGATTTAGCGGGACCTGCCATTCAGTACTTC.

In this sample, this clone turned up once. CDR3 bases: TGCAGCGTTGAAAATGCCCGGGTCAGGGCCAGGGAAGACTATGGCTACACCTTC. Translated, it gives CSVENARVRAREDYGYTF. V usage is TRBV29-1 and J usage is TRBJ1-2; D possibly corresponds to TRBD1 (5 bases). Trimming took 2 bases from V and 3 from J, leaving 25 bases between them. Germline values: CDR1 SQVTM, CDR2 ANQGSEA. This CDR3 has 18 residues.

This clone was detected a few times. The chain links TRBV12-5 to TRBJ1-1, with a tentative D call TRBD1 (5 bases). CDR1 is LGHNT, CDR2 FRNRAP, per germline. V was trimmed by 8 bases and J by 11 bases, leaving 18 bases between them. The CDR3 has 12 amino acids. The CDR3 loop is CASCGAALVAFF. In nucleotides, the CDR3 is TGTGCTAGTTGCGGGGCAGCCCTCGTGGCTTTCTTT.